This T cell receptor (beta chain) was found in a study of human T cells and chemical hapten exposure. Worth noting for this clonotype: The antigen remains undetermined.

TCRdb reprocessed the RACE reads via MiXCR and lists one record per CDR3 protein. The repertoire includes more than 250,000 distinct CDR3 sequences, over 7.5% of them detected once, and less than 1.5% sits in the top ten. Regarding the study as a whole: Expanded TCRs were compared with controls, and the expanded TCRs formed significantly more large CDR3 similarity clusters.

The CDR3 runs to 16 residues. Germline CDR1 is MNHEY and CDR2 is SVGEGT. V was cut by 6 bases and J by 1 base, with 17 bases left in between. Described time point: pre-sensitization, week 0. Treatment here: therapeutic diphenylcyclopropenone sensitization with weekly scalp DPC. The chain has TRBV6-2 or TRBV6-3 and TRBJ2-3; D possibly corresponds to TRBD2 (5 bases). The source of this sequence is a man between 18 and 29 years old with alopecia areata. Some clones in this sample may be carry-over from other donors' samples. The specimen was whole blood, collected in connection with sensitization to the hapten diphenylcyclopropenone (DPC). CDR3 sequence (DNA): TGTGCCAGCAGCCCGGCGGTGCGGCGGGGCACAGATACGCAGTATTTT. The encoded protein is CASSPAVRRGTDTQYF.